The rows below give T cell receptor beta chains drawn from one sample of a study of CD8+CD57+ T cells in acquired aplastic anemia. MiXCR, applied by TCRdb to the reads, yields one record per CDR3 protein. The table shows some 190,000 distinct CDR3 sequences, with less than 65% occurring only once. The material sequenced was sorted CD4+, CD8+, or CD8+CD57+ T cells (not recorded which) from PBMCs. The receptor set was obtained from a human donor in good health, serving as a control. CDR3s include the opening cysteine and the closing phenylalanine or tryptophan. D genes are given only for firm matches. Where a row states a size, it is once, few, many or the class of an expanded clone; other rows omit it.

>many|TRBJ1-4|TRBV6-6|.
CASSTRGLSNEKLFF
TGTGCCAGCAGCACACGGGGGCTGTCAAATGAAAAACTGTTTTTT
>.|TRBJ1-2|TRBV19|.
CASTRTVLDYGYTF
TGTGCCAGTACTCGGACGGTATTGGACTATGGCTACACCTTC
>.|TRBJ2-7|TRBV7-9|TRBD2
CASSLSSGAYEQYF
TGTGCCAGCAGCTTATCAAGCGGGGCCTACGAGCAGTACTTC
>.|TRBJ2-7|TRBV2|.
CASSEFVLTSYEQYF
TGTGCCAGCAGTGAATTCGTATTAACATCCTACGAGCAGTACTTC
>.|TRBJ2-7|TRBV12-5|TRBD2
CASSFGLDEQYF
TGTGCCAGCAGTTTTGGACTAGACGAGCAGTACTTC
>.|TRBJ2-7|TRBV18|.
CASSPEGNEQYF
TGTGCCAGCTCACCAGAGGGCAACGAGCAGTACTTC
>.|TRBJ2-2|TRBV12-3/TRBV12-4|TRBD1
CASSWTGANTGKLFF
TGTGCCAGCAGTTGGACAGGAGCGAACACCGGAAAGCTGTTTTTT
>.|TRBJ2-2|TRBV2|TRBD2
CASRGTSGGTGELFF
TGTGCCAGCAGGGGGACTAGCGGGGGCACCGGGGAGCTGTTTTTT
>.|TRBJ2-3|TRBV7-2|.
CASSFRLRTDTQYF
TGTGCCAGCAGCTTCCGGCTTCGGACAGATACGCAGTATTTT
>.|TRBJ2-6|TRBV6-2/TRBV6-3|.
CASSYHLGSPSTGANVLTF
TGTGCCAGCAGTTATCATCTGGGCAGCCCATCAACTGGGGCCAACGTCCTGACTTTC
>many|TRBJ1-4|TRBV7-6|.
CASSPRGEKLFF
TGTGCCAGCAGCCCTCGTGGGGAAAAACTGTTTTTT
>many|TRBJ1-4|TRBV10-3|.
CAITGGANEKLFF
TGTGCCATCACCGGCGGGGCTAATGAAAAACTGTTTTTT
>few|TRBJ1-4|TRBV10-2|TRBD1
CASRDSFANEKLFF
TGCGCCAGTAGGGACAGCTTTGCTAATGAAAAACTGTTTTTT
>.|TRBJ2-5|TRBV15|.
CATSRWAGLEETQYF
TGTGCCACCAGCAGGTGGGCAGGGCTAGAAGAGACCCAGTACTTC
>few|TRBJ1-1|TRBV27|.
CASSFGYGDTEAFF
TGTGCCAGCAGTTTTGGTTACGGGGACACTGAAGCTTTCTTT
>many|TRBJ2-3|TRBV29-1|TRBD2
CSVGGVPSTDTQYF
TGCAGCGTGGGGGGGGTCCCTAGCACAGATACGCAGTATTTT
>few|TRBJ2-4|TRBV7-9|TRBD2
CASSLGQWAGVKNIQYF
TGTGCCAGCAGCTTAGGGCAATGGGCGGGAGTCAAAAACATTCAGTACTTC
>once|TRBJ2-5|TRBV20-1|TRBD1
CSAGGTGGGETQYF
TGCAGTGCTGGCGGGACAGGGGGCGGTGAGACCCAGTACTTC
>few|TRBJ1-5|TRBV12-3/TRBV12-4|TRBD1
CASSGTGGNQPQHF
TGTGCCAGCAGTGGGACAGGGGGCAATCAGCCCCAGCATTTT
>.|TRBJ1-2|TRBV5-8|.
CASSLWQGWTF
TGTGCCAGCAGCTTGTGGCAGGGGTGGACCTTC
>.|TRBJ1-2|TRBV12-3/TRBV12-4|TRBD1
CAISEGGQGSNYGYTF
TGTGCCATCAGTGAGGGCGGACAGGGATCTAACTATGGCTACACCTTC
>.|TRBJ1-2|TRBV12-3/TRBV12-4|.
CASSFKGRGYTF
TGTGCCAGCAGTTTTAAAGGTCGAGGCTACACCTTC
>few|TRBJ1-5|TRBV7-6|TRBD1
CASRRRIGTGPLGNQPQHF
TGTGCCAGCAGGAGGAGAATCGGGACAGGTCCGCTAGGCAATCAGCCCCAGCATTTT
>.|TRBJ1-6|TRBV4-3|.
CASSQVSGANSPLHF
TGCGCCAGCAGCCAAGTTTCAGGAGCTAATTCACCCCTCCACTTT
>.|TRBJ2-4|TRBV20-1|TRBD1
CSAVIRQGKNIQYF
TGCAGTGCTGTAATCCGACAGGGGAAAAACATTCAGTACTTC
>.|TRBJ2-1|TRBV15|TRBD2
CATRAGGSYNEQFF
TGTGCCACCAGAGCGGGAGGTTCCTACAATGAGCAGTTCTTC
>.|TRBJ2-1|TRBV20-1|TRBD1
CSARDDRGTYNEQFF
TGCAGTGCTAGAGATGACAGGGGGACCTACAATGAGCAGTTCTTC
>.|TRBJ2-7|TRBV2|TRBD2
CASKDSGGVKSYEQYF
TGTGCCAGCAAGGATAGCGGGGGGGTCAAATCCTACGAGCAGTACTTC
>few|TRBJ2-2|TRBV7-9|TRBD2
CASSLEGLAGTGELFF
TGTGCCAGCAGCCTCGAAGGGCTAGCGGGCACCGGGGAGCTGTTTTTT
>many|TRBJ2-7|TRBV9|.
CASSVGGGFYEQYF
TGTGCCAGCAGCGTAGGAGGAGGGTTTTACGAGCAGTACTTC
>few|TRBJ2-7|TRBV5-6|TRBD1
CASSLRGTDEQYF
TGTGCCAGCAGCTTGAGGGGGACAGACGAGCAGTACTTC